These T cell receptor beta chains were read from a single sample in a study of blood T cell repertoires in COVID-19. Assay used: immunoSEQ multiplex PCR; TCRdb lists only in-frame clones, some missing. The repertoire holds about 250,000 clones, 80% to 90% seen once, with about 2.2% in the top ten. Specimen: PBMCs or T cells enriched from blood (not recorded which). Every receptor here comes from a young woman who had recovered from COVID-19. Each CDR3 is given with its conserved first and last residue. A D gene is named only where the DNA matches it firmly. Rows give clone size only sometimes, using once, few, many, or a class for an expanded clone.

v_call	d_call	clone_size	j_call	cdr3_aa	cdr3_nt
TRBV5-1	TRBD1	-	TRBJ1-3	CASSPEGQFGNTIYF	TGCGCCAGCAGCCCGGAGGGACAGTTTGGAAACACCATATATTTT
TRBV3-1/TRBV3-2	TRBD1	-	TRBJ2-3	CASSQNRGRRTDTQYF	TGTGCCAGCAGCCAAAACAGGGGGCGGCGCACAGATACGCAGTATTTT
TRBV10-1	-	-	TRBJ1-1	CASSARVDTEAFF	TGCGCCAGCAGTGCCAGGGTTGACACTGAAGCTTTCTTT
TRBV19	TRBD1	-	TRBJ2-4	CASSIRRTGEDIQYF	TGTGCCAGTAGTATACGTAGGACAGGGGAGGACATTCAGTACTTC
TRBV5-5	-	-	TRBJ2-3	CASRFSDDRWTDTQYF	TGTGCCAGCAGGTTCTCCGACGACAGGTGGACAGATACGCAGTATTTT
TRBV9	TRBD2	-	TRBJ2-1	CASSSGGGYEQFF	TGTGCCAGCAGCTCGGGCGGGGGGTATGAGCAGTTCTTC
TRBV7-9	-	few	TRBJ1-1	CASGHPGSAEAFF	TGTGCCAGCGGTCATCCAGGGTCCGCTGAAGCTTTCTTT
TRBV18	TRBD1	-	TRBJ1-1	CASSPLPLAGGNTEAFF	TGTGCCAGCTCACCACTCCCGTTGGCAGGGGGCAACACTGAAGCTTTCTTT
TRBV7-3	TRBD1	-	TRBJ1-6	CASSRKGGVSPLHF	TGTGCCAGCAGCCGTAAAGGGGGCGTTTCACCCCTCCACTTT
TRBV2	TRBD1	-	TRBJ1-4	CAIGQVGQGGKLFF	TGTGCCATCGGGCAAGTGGGACAGGGGGGAAAACTGTTTTTT
TRBV2	-	-	TRBJ1-3	CASTGTPGNTIYF	TGTGCCAGCACAGGGACTCCTGGAAACACCATATATTTT
TRBV6-5	-	-	TRBJ1-4	CASRRQRNEKLFF	TGTGCCAGCAGGAGGCAGAGAAATGAAAAACTGTTTTTT
TRBV9	-	-	TRBJ2-4	CASSAGTRQAKNIQYF	TGTGCCAGCAGCGCCGGGACTCGCCAAGCCAAAAACATTCAGTACTTC
TRBV11-3	-	-	TRBJ1-1	CASSFLGGTEAFF	TGTGCCAGCAGTTTCTTGGGGGGCACTGAAGCTTTCTTT
TRBV12-5	TRBD1	once	TRBJ1-2	CASGLAGGPGYTF	TGTGCTAGTGGTTTGGCAGGGGGCCCTGGCTACACCTTC
TRBV12-5	TRBD2	once	TRBJ2-1	CASGLVLAGTNEQFF	TGTGCTAGTGGTTTGGTACTAGCGGGGACGAATGAGCAGTTCTTC
TRBV4-1	-	-	TRBJ2-7	CASSHRYEQYF	TGCGCCAGCAGCCACAGATACGAGCAGTACTTC
TRBV21-1	-	-	TRBJ2-7	CARGGYEQYF	TGTGCCCGGGGGGGGTACGAGCAGTACTTC
TRBV7-9	-	medium-sized	TRBJ2-1	CASSSGLTYNEQFF	TGTGCCAGCAGCTCGGGACTGACCTACAATGAGCAGTTCTTC
TRBV9	-	-	TRBJ1-3	CASSADRGTIYF	TGTGCCAGCAGCGCCGACCGGGGCACCATATATTTT
TRBV6-2/TRBV6-3	-	-	TRBJ2-7	CASSYSRQARSYEQYF	TGTGCCAGCAGTTACTCGAGACAGGCTAGGTCCTACGAGCAGTACTTC
TRBV4-1	TRBD2	few	TRBJ2-5	CASRRGLAGDETQYF	TGCGCCAGCAGGCGGGGACTAGCGGGGGATGAGACCCAGTACTTC